The TCR beta chain described here comes from a study of early T cells in non-severe SARS-CoV-2 infection. Study details: Unsorted whole-blood RNA was sequenced in bulk, leaving chains unpaired.

This clonotype appeared many times. Its cognate antigen is unknown. Each single cDNA molecule received a unique molecular identifier. TCRdb passed the 5' RACE reads through MiXCR, listing each CDR3 protein once. Here the sample spans 25,000 to 30,000 distinct CDR3 sequences, about 4.6% being singletons. Study-wide points: Matching results from VDJdb favored anti-spike CD8 responses, leaving private and CD4 specificities undetected.

The receptor's source is an adult who was a healthcare worker with PCR-confirmed SARS-CoV-2 infection or an uninfected control (not recorded which). Sequencing input: whole blood.

CDR3 sequence reads: CSARDRTLPYEQYF. The CDR3 nucleotides are TGCAGTGCTAGAGATAGGACTCTGCCCTACGAGCAGTACTTC. The chain links TRBV20-1 to TRBJ2-7, with D possibly matching TRBD2 (5 bases). CDR1 DFQATT and CDR2 SNEGSKA come from the germline V gene (reference sequence). The CDR3 totals 14 residues. The germline V and J ends were trimmed by 0 bases and 2 bases, with 11 bases remaining between them.